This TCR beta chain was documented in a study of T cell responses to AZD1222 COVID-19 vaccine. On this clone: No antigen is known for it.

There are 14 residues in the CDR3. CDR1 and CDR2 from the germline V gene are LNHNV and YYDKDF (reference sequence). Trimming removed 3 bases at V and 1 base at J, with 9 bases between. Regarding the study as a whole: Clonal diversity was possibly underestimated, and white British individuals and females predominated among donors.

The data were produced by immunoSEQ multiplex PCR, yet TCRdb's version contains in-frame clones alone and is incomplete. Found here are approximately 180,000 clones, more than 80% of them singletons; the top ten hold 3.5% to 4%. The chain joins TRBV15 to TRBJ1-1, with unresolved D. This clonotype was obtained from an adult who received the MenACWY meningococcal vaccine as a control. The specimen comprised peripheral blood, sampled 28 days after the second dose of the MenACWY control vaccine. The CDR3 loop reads CATSSYRRNTEAFF. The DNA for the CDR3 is TGTGCCACCAGCAGTTACCGGAGGAACACTGAAGCTTTCTTT.